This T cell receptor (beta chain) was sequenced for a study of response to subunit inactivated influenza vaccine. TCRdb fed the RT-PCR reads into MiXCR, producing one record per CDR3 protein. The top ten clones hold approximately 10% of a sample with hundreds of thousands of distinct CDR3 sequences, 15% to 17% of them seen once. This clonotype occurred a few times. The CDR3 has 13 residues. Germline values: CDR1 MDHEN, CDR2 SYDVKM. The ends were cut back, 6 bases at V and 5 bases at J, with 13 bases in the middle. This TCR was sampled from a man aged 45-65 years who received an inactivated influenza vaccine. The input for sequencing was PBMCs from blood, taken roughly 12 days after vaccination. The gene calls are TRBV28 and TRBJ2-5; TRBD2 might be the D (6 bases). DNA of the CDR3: TGTGCCAGCAGCCGGACTATTCGGGAGACCCAGTACTTC. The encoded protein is CASSRTIRETQYF.